This T cell receptor beta chain originates from a study of T-cell memory formation after mild COVID-19. Study overall: Clustering of TCRs was largely donor specific. Overall study findings and caveats: SARS-CoV-2 specificity was not confirmed for second-wave clones peaking on day 37.

As concerns this clonotype: Its cognate antigen is unknown.

From germline, CDR1 is SEHNR and CDR2 FQNEAQ (reference sequence). The CDR3 consists of 11 residues. The V gene lost 5 bases and the J gene lost 3 bases, with 4 bases spanning the gap. TCRdb reprocessed the 5' RACE reads via MiXCR and lists one record per CDR3 protein. The sample yields around 180,000 distinct CDR3 sequences, 16% seen once. The sequence was collected from an adult woman who had mild COVID-19 (a few samples of this study predate the infection). Cell type and time point are not known. The sequencing input was PBMCs or a T cell subset sorted from them (not recorded which). J is TRBJ2-5 and V is TRBV7-9; no clear D gene. CDR3 protein: CASSNEETQYF. CDR3 nucleotides: TGTGCCAGCAGCAATGAAGAGACCCAGTACTTC.